This entry lists 10 T cell receptor beta chains sequenced from one sample in a study of OX40 agonist ivuxolimab in advanced cancers. Libraries were prepared by immunoSEQ multiplex PCR; TCRdb keeps only in-frame clonotypes and omits some of them. The repertoire holds roughly 62,000 clones, with roughly 85% as singletons. The input for sequencing was CD4+ or CD8+ T cells sorted from blood, taken in a trial of the OX40 agonist ivuxolimab. The receptor source for this set is an adult with an advanced solid tumor such as melanoma, head and neck, liver or kidney cancer.

The chain employs TRBV7-9 and TRBJ2-7, with 7 bases identical to TRBD2. Per germline, CDR1 SEHNR and CDR2 FQNEAQ (reference sequence). The CDR3 runs to 16 residues. Trimming at V came to 4 bases and at J to 4 bases, leaving 13 bases not matched to a gene. The DNA for the CDR3 is TGTGCCAGCAGCTATCCGGGGGGAGCGGCACCGTACGAGCAGTACTTC. Its translation: CASSYPGGAAPYEQYF.

The V and J genes are TRBV5-6 and TRBJ1-4; no reliable D call. Trimming removed 0 bases from V and 6 bases from J, with 9 bases in between. Germline CDR1 SGHDT, CDR2 YYEEEE. The CDR3 totals 14 residues. CDR3 loop: CASSLGQRHEKLFF. The CDR3 coding sequence is TGTGCCAGCAGCTTGGGGCAAAGGCATGAAAAACTGTTTTTT.

The chain has TRBV19 and TRBJ2-1; D gene uncertain. The CDR3 runs to 11 residues. The ends were cut back, 4 bases at V and 2 bases at J, with 0 bases in the middle. The germline gives CDR1 LNHDA, CDR2 SQIVND (reference sequence). CDR3 coding DNA: TGTGCCAGTAGTACCTACAATGAGCAGTTCTTC. The encoded protein is CASSTYNEQFF.

A remark on this clone: Relative to the germline gene, one junction end is altered; a read error may explain this. The chain employs TRBV7-7 and TRBJ2-1; 7 bases match TRBD2. This CDR3 spans 13 amino acids. CDR1 and CDR2 (germline): SSHAT, FNYEAQ (reference sequence). CDR3 in amino acids: CASSLNGRNEQFF. The CDR3 nucleotides read TGTGCTAGCAGCTTAAACGGGAGGAATGAGCAGTTCTTC.

The J gene is TRBJ2-7, the V gene TRBV10-1, with D uncertain. The CDR3 runs 9 residues. Trimming stripped 7 bases from V and 7 bases from J, with 5 bases between. In germline, CDR1 is WNHNN, CDR2 SYGVQD (reference sequence). CDR3: CASMVEQYF. The DNA of the CDR3 is TGCGCCAGCATGGTAGAGCAGTACTTC.

This clone was seen a single time. The chain is built from TRBV7-2 and TRBJ1-2, with D perhaps matching TRBD1 (5 bases). CDR3 length equals 15 residues. Trimming pared 5 bases from V and 4 bases from J, leaving 17 bases between. Germline loops: CDR1 SGHTA, CDR2 FQGNSA. CDR3 sequence (DNA): TGTGCCAGCAGCCCAAGAGGCAGGGACGGCTATGGCTACACCTTC. Its translation is CASSPRGRDGYGYTF.

The chain recombines TRBV6-1 with TRBJ2-7; perhaps TRBD1 as D (6 bases). Trimming left V 4 bases short and J 0 bases short, with 16 bases between. Looked up from germline, CDR1 is MNHNS and CDR2 is SASEGT. CDR3 length: 16 residues. The CDR3 spells CASSGSTGSFSYEQYF. CDR3 sequence (DNA): TGTGCCAGCAGTGGATCAACAGGGAGTTTCTCCTACGAGCAGTACTTC.

CDR3 protein: CAWREGLVKYF. The CDR3 nucleotides read TGTGCCTGGAGGGAGGGACTAGTCAAGTATTTT. The chain recombines TRBV30 with TRBJ2-3; TRBD2 matches at 8 bases. The CDR3 spans 11 residues. Per germline, CDR1 GTSNPN and CDR2 SVGIG (reference sequence). Trimming took 3 bases from V and 13 from J; bases not matched to a gene: 6.

V is TRBV27 and J is TRBJ2-5; D remains ambiguous. Trimming left V 9 bases short and J 13 bases short, with 12 bases between. The germline gives CDR1 MNHEY, CDR2 SMNVEV (reference sequence). This CDR3 spans 9 amino acids. Written as DNA, the CDR3 is TGTGCCAGACCCACTCCGGGGTACTTC. Its protein is CARPTPGYF.

This chain links TRBV6-1 with TRBJ1-2; the D is unclear. Germline V CDR1 and CDR2: MNHNS, SASEGT. This CDR3 comprises 15 residues. Trimming stripped 7 bases from V and 0 bases from J, with 15 bases between. The CDR3 DNA sequence: TGTGCCAGCACTGACCGGAGTTATTCTAACTATGGCTACACCTTC. Protein product: CASTDRSYSNYGYTF.